These 29 T cell receptor beta chains share one sample of origin, sequenced in a study of blood T cell repertoires in COVID-19. Profiled with immunoSEQ multiplex PCR; TCRdb holds only in-frame clones, not every one. Counted here are 130,000 or so clones, about nine tenths occurring once; the ten biggest clones make up over 2%. The sequencing input was peripheral blood. The receptors were gathered from a human donor with COVID-19, enrolled during active disease. The donor label of this sample is uncertain.

V and J are TRBV7-3 and TRBJ2-2, with a weak D call TRBD2 (7 bases). V shed 4 bases and J shed 0 bases, with 15 bases lying between them. The CDR3 sequence is 17 residues long. Germline-derived CDR1 and CDR2 are SGHTA and FQGTGA. CDR3 coding DNA: TGTGCCAGCAGCTCCCCTGCGGGGGCGCCGAACACCGGGGAGCTGTTTTTT. It yields the protein CASSSPAGAPNTGELFF.

The CDR3 is CASSLSLAGGYTF. The CDR3 DNA reads TGTGCCAGCAGCTTATCCCTAGCGGGGGGCTACACCTTC. This chain connects TRBV13 to TRBJ1-2, with no clear D. The ends were cut back, 2 bases at V and 8 bases at J, with 12 bases in the middle. The CDR3 covers 13 residues. Germline assignment: CDR1 PRHDT and CDR2 FYEKMQ (reference sequence).

The rearrangement joins TRBV5-1 to TRBJ1-1; D not resolved. The CDR3 contains 13 residues. From germline, CDR1 is SGHRS and CDR2 YFSETQ. V lost 0 bases and J 4 bases, leaving 7 bases between the germline ends. CDR3 loop: CASSLVGSTEAFF. CDR3 sequence (DNA): TGCGCCAGCAGCTTGGTTGGCAGCACTGAAGCTTTCTTT.

The rearrangement uses TRBV6-5 and TRBJ1-2, with 8 positions matching TRBD1. The CDR3 length is 14 residues. The V segment lost 8 bases and the J segment 0 bases; nucleotides outside the gene matches: 5. CDR1 and CDR2 (germline): MNHEY, SVGAGI. The CDR3 DNA reads TGTGCCAGCGGGGGGACAGGAGCTAACTATGGCTACACCTTC. Protein sequence: CASGGTGANYGYTF.

Worth noting for this clone: The sample has other DNA sequences that encode this CDR3 too. This chain joins TRBV12-3 or TRBV12-4 and TRBJ1-6; D not certain. The V gene lost 5 bases and the J gene lost 6 bases, with 5 bases spanning the gap. There are 12 residues in the CDR3. For the CDR3, the DNA is TGTGCCAGCAGTCTGAGTAATTCACCCCTCCACTTT. It codes for CASSLSNSPLHF.

This chain connects TRBV11-3 to TRBJ1-1, with D tentatively TRBD1 (6 bases). Germline CDR1 reads SGHNT; CDR2 reads YENEEA. The CDR3 sequence is 15 residues long. Trimming removed 4 bases at V and 1 base at J, with 13 bases between. The CDR3 sequence is CASSSRTVTNTEAFF. The CDR3 bases are TGTGCCAGCAGCTCCCGGACAGTGACGAACACTGAAGCTTTCTTT. Together with reference TRBV11-3 and TRBJ1-1, the CDR3 gives the full variable domain: EAGVVQSPRYKIIEKKQPVAFWCNPISGHNTLYWYLQNLGQGPELLIRYENEEAVDDSQLPKDRFSAERLKGVDSTLKIQPAELGDSAVYLCASSSRTVTNTEAFFGQGTRLTVV.

V is TRBV3-1 (or the pseudogene TRBV3-2) and J is TRBJ1-2, with 7 bases matching TRBD1. From germline, CDR1 is LGHDT and CDR2 YNNKEL (reference sequence). V shed 4 bases, J shed 12 bases, and the junction held 17 bases outside the gene matches. This CDR3 is 15 amino acids long. The CDR3 reads CASSPSLGQRTENTF. In DNA form, the CDR3 reads TGTGCCAGCAGCCCGAGTTTGGGACAGCGGACTGAGAACACCTTC.

This chain links TRBV10-2 with TRBJ2-6; tentatively, D is TRBD1 (5 bases). Germline assignment: CDR1 WSHSY and CDR2 SAAADI. The CDR3 covers 14 residues. Trimming stripped 6 bases from V and 0 bases from J, with 6 bases between. The CDR3 DNA follows: TGCGCCAGCAGCGACAGCTCTGGGGCCAACGTCCTGACTTTC. Protein: CASSDSSGANVLTF.

V and J are TRBV4-1 and TRBJ2-7; TRBD1 is a possible D gene (6 bases). There are 14 residues in the CDR3. Trimming pared 8 bases from V and 7 bases from J, leaving 21 bases between. Germline V CDR1 and CDR2: MGHRA, YSYEKL. CDR3 nucleotide sequence: TGCGCCAGCCGCAGAACCGGGGCCCAGGGGGAGCAGTACTTC. Encoded protein: CASRRTGAQGEQYF.

The chain recombines TRBV12-3 or TRBV12-4 with TRBJ2-1; 7 bases map to TRBD1. CDR3 length equals 12 residues. V shed 6 bases, J shed 8 bases, and the junction held 4 bases outside the gene matches. The CDR3 here is CASSYRGDEQFF. The CDR3 nucleotides read TGTGCCAGCAGCTACAGGGGAGATGAGCAGTTCTTC.

The chain combines TRBV6-1 with TRBJ2-7; no firm D call. The ends were cut back, 3 bases at V and 5 bases at J, with 14 bases in the middle. CDR3 size: 14 residues. Germline CDR1 MNHNS, CDR2 SASEGT. As DNA, the CDR3 is TGTGCCAGCAGTGACCCTTCGTCCGGTCACGAGCAGTACTTC. Its protein product is CASSDPSSGHEQYF.

The chain uses TRBV27 and TRBJ2-2; 7 bases align to TRBD1. CDR3 length: 16 residues. V gave up 7 bases and J gave up 1 base; unmatched junction bases: 9. Germline CDR1 MNHEY, CDR2 SMNVEV (reference sequence). The CDR3 sequence is CASISTWTGNTGELFF. CDR3 sequence (DNA): TGTGCCAGCATCTCGACCTGGACAGGGAACACCGGGGAGCTGTTTTTT.

The V gene is TRBV19, the J gene TRBJ2-1; a weak D match, TRBD1 (5 bases). This CDR3 is built from 14 residues. Looked up from germline, CDR1 is LNHDA and CDR2 is SQIVND (reference sequence). V was trimmed by 9 bases and J by 4 bases, leaving 16 bases between them. The DNA for the CDR3 is TGTGCCAGCCGGTTGGATAGGGGTTACAATGAGCAGTTCTTC. Residues: CASRLDRGYNEQFF.

The CDR3 DNA reads TGTGCCAGCAGCTTAGGGGGGGCCGCAGATACGCAGTATTTT. Its translation is CASSLGGAADTQYF. The V call is TRBV7-3, the J call TRBJ2-3, with a weak D call TRBD2 (7 bases). The V and J ends lost 2 bases and 4 bases respectively, with 10 bases between them. The germline V gene encodes CDR1 SGHTA and CDR2 FQGTGA. The CDR3 loop spans 14 amino acids.

V usage is TRBV10-3 and J usage is TRBJ1-5, with TRBD1 matching 7 bases. Germline V lookup: CDR1 ENHRY, CDR2 SYGVKD. This CDR3 is 18 amino acids long. The V segment lost 3 bases and the J segment 2 bases; nucleotides outside the gene matches: 13. CDR3 DNA: TGTGCCATCAGTGAAGAGGAGGGACTTACAGGGGGCAATCAGCCCCAGCATTTT. It specifies CAISEEEGLTGGNQPQHF.

The V gene is TRBV5-3, the J gene TRBJ1-6; a possible D gene is TRBD1 (5 bases). TRBV5-3 is an ORF; its function is uncertain. V lost 2 bases and J lost 4, with 13 bases in between. The CDR3 contains 16 residues. CDR3 sequence (DNA): TGTGCCAGAAGCTTTCCTGGGGGACTGTATAATTCACCCCTCCACTTT. Translated, it gives CARSFPGGLYNSPLHF.

The chain recombines TRBV2 with TRBJ2-7, with TRBD2 identical over 12 bases. With 7 bases clipped from V and 3 bases from J, the junction kept 10 bases outside the gene matches. Germline CDR1 and CDR2: SNHLY and FYNNEI. This CDR3 is built from 16 residues. The DNA for the CDR3 is TGTGCCAGCAACGACCCTGGACTAGCGGGGAACTACGAGCAGTACTTC. This encodes CASNDPGLAGNYEQYF.

This clone was observed a handful of times. DNA for the CDR3: TGTGCCAGTACCAGGGCGGAGAACACTGAAGCTTTCTTT. Residues: CASTRAENTEAFF. V is TRBV19 and J is TRBJ1-1; the D gene is possibly TRBD1 (5 bases). With 7 bases removed from V and 1 base from J, the gap between germline ends came to 10 bases. This CDR3 has 13 amino acids. Looked up from germline, CDR1 is LNHDA and CDR2 is SQIVND (reference sequence).

V and J are TRBV12-3 or TRBV12-4 and TRBJ1-2; TRBD1 might be the D (5 bases). This CDR3 region has 13 residues. The V and J ends lost 3 bases and 7 bases respectively, with 12 bases between them. CDR3 region: CASSLALDSGYTF. The CDR3 bases are TGTGCCAGCAGTTTGGCCCTTGACAGTGGCTACACCTTC.

The rearrangement joins TRBV10-1 to TRBJ1-2, with 7 bases that match TRBD1. This CDR3 is 13 amino acids long. Germline V gene sequence: CDR1 WNHNN, CDR2 SYGVQD (reference sequence). V trimming: 6 bases; J trimming: 4 bases; junction bases outside the gene matches: 5. CDR3 protein: CASSPQGSYGYTF. The CDR3 region has the DNA TGCGCCAGCAGCCCACAGGGGTCCTATGGCTACACCTTC.

The chain is built from TRBV19 and TRBJ2-1; 9 bases agree with TRBD1. The J segment lost 4 bases and the V segment lost 3 bases, leaving 16 bases of the junction unmatched. The length of the CDR3 is 19 residues. CDR1 and CDR2 (germline): LNHDA, SQIVND (reference sequence). CDR3 sequence: CASSMRDRELSPFYNEQFF. The CDR3 DNA is TGTGCCAGTAGTATGAGGGACAGGGAGTTGAGCCCCTTTTACAATGAGCAGTTCTTC.

This clone occurred once. The V gene is TRBV27, the J gene TRBJ2-7; 8 nucleotides line up with TRBD1. Germline CDR1 is MNHEY and CDR2 is SMNVEV (reference sequence). The ends lost 6 bases at V and 2 bases at J; junction bases unmatched: 9. The CDR3 runs 15 residues. DNA for the CDR3: TGTGCCAGCAGGCCTATGGGACAGGTCCCCTACGAGCAGTACTTC. Protein sequence: CASRPMGQVPYEQYF.

The chain uses TRBV7-9 and TRBJ1-1, with D hard to call. V was trimmed by 2 bases and J by 5 bases, leaving 12 bases between them. The CDR3 extends over 14 amino acids. Germline CDR1 and CDR2: SEHNR and FQNEAQ (reference sequence). The CDR3 DNA sequence: TGTGCCAGCAGCTTACCGCGGGGAAGAACTGAAGCTTTCTTT. It translates to CASSLPRGRTEAFF.

As concerns this clone: This specimen includes other DNA sequences encoding the same CDR3. The chain couples TRBV11-2 to TRBJ1-2; 8 bases line up with TRBD1. CDR1 and CDR2 (germline): SGHAT, FQNNGV. The CDR3 is made up of 16 amino acids. V dropped 0 bases and J dropped 8; count of bases not matched to a gene: 11. CDR3 sequence reads: CASSLDHGGRGPGYTF. In nucleotides, the CDR3 is TGTGCCAGCAGCTTAGATCACGGCGGCAGGGGGCCAGGCTACACCTTC. Looking up the rest from reference TRBV11-2 and TRBJ1-2 gives the full variable domain: EAGVAQSPRYKIIEKRQSVAFWCNPISGHATLYWYQQILGQGPKLLIQFQNNGVVDDSQLPKDRFSAERLKGVDSTLKIQPAKLEDSAVYLCASSLDHGGRGPGYTFGSGTRLTVV.

The chain employs TRBV5-6 and TRBJ1-2; 12 nucleotides agree with TRBD1. The trim removed 4 bases at V and 4 bases at J, leaving 8 bases unmatched. Germline values: CDR1 SGHDT, CDR2 YYEEEE. The CDR3 is 16 amino acids. CDR3 residues: CASSLRDRGHSYGYTF. Here the CDR3 DNA reads TGTGCCAGCAGCCTCCGGGACAGGGGGCATAGCTATGGCTACACCTTC.

The chain couples TRBV7-2 to TRBJ2-2, with 8 bases lining up with TRBD1. Germline CDR1 is SGHTA and CDR2 is FQGNSA. This CDR3 is built from 19 residues. V was pared by 4 bases and J by 6 bases, with 19 bases of the junction left unmatched. The DNA for the CDR3 is TGTGCCAGCAGCTCAGATCGGAAAAGGACAGGGAAGATCGCCGGGGAGCTGTTTTTT. Translation: CASSSDRKRTGKIAGELFF.

The gene calls are TRBV3-1 (or the pseudogene TRBV3-2) and TRBJ1-2, with D tentatively TRBD1 (6 bases). CDR3 length: 15 residues. Germline-derived CDR1 and CDR2 are LGHDT and YNNKEL (reference sequence). With 0 bases removed from V and 4 bases from J, the gap between germline ends came to 12 bases. The CDR3, as DNA: TGTGCCAGCAGCCAAGACAACAGGGATTTCTATGGCTACACCTTC. This sequence encodes CASSQDNRDFYGYTF.

V and J are TRBV7-9 and TRBJ1-5, with 7 bases fitting TRBD1. Trimming at V came to 5 bases and at J to 7 bases, leaving 8 bases not matched to a gene. In germline, CDR1 is SEHNR, CDR2 FQNEAQ (reference sequence). This CDR3 comprises 14 residues. The DNA of the CDR3 is TGTGCCAGCAGCCCTCCCGGGACAGTGCAGCCCCAGCATTTT. Protein sequence: CASSPPGTVQPQHF.

The chain couples TRBV5-6 to TRBJ1-6; tentative D call: TRBD1 (5 bases). The V end was cut by 2 bases, the J end by 8 bases, with 11 bases between. Germline V CDR1 and CDR2: SGHDT, YYEEEE. This CDR3 region has 14 residues. The CDR3 DNA is TGTGCCAGCAGCTTACTTTGGGGGGATTCACCCCTCCACTTT. It codes for CASSLLWGDSPLHF.